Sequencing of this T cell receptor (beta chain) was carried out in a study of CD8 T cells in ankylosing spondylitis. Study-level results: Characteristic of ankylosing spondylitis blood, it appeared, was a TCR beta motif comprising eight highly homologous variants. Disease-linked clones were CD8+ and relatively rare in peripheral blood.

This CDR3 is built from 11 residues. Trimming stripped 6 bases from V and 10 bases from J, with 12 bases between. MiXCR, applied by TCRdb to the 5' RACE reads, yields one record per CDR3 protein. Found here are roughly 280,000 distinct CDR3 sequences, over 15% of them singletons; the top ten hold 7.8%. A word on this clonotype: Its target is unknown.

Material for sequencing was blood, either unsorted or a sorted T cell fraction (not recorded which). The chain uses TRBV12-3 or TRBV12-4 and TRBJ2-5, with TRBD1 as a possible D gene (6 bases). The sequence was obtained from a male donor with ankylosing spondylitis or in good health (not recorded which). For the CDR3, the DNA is TGTGCCAGCAGGGGGACAAAGGGCCAGTACTTC. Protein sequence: CASRGTKGQYF.